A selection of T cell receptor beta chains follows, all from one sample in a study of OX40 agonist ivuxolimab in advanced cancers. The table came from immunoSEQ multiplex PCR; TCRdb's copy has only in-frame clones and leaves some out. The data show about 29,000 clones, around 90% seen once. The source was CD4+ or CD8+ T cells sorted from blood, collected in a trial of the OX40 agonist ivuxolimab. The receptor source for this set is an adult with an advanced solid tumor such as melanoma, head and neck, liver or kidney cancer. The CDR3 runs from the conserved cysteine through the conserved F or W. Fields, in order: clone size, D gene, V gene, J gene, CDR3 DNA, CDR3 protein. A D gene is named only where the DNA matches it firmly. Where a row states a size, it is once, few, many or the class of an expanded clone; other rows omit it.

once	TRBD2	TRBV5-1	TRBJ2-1	TGCGCCAGCAGCTTAGGCGGGAGGGCCGGGTTCGATGAGCAGTTCTTC	CASSLGGRAGFDEQFF
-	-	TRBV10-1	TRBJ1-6	TGCGCCAGCATCCTCCGTTCACCCCTCCACTTT	CASILRSPLHF
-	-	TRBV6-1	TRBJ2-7	TGTGCCAGCAGTGAATTGGCAGGGATGCTCTACGAGCAGTACTTC	CASSELAGMLYEQYF
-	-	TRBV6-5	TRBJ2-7	TGTGCCAGCAGCACCGGGACGGCATCCTACGAGCAGTACTTC	CASSTGTASYEQYF
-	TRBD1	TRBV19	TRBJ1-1	TGTGCCAGTAGCCAGGGGGCTGAAGCTTTCTTT	CASSQGAEAFF
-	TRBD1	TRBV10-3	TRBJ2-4	TGTGCCATCAGGGACGGGACAGCAAACATTCAGTACTTC	CAIRDGTANIQYF
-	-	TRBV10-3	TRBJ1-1	TGTGCCATCAGTGAGTCATGGATCAAGAACACTGAAGCTTTCTTT	CAISESWIKNTEAFF
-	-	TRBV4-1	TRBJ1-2	TGTGCCAGCAGCCAAGACTCGCAGTACTATGGCTACACCTTC	CASSQDSQYYGYTF
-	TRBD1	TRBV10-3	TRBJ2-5	TGTGCCATCAGTGATCAGGACAGGGGCCAAGAGACCCAGTACTTC	CAISDQDRGQETQYF
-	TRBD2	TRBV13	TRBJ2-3	TGTGCCAGCAGCTTATCCGGATGGGCGGGAGAGGTAGATACGCAGTATTTT	CASSLSGWAGEVDTQYF
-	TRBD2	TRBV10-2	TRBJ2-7	TGCGCCAGCAGTGGGGAGGGCAACGAGCAGTACTTC	CASSGEGNEQYF
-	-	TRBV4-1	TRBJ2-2	TGCGCCAGCAGCCAAGTTTCGTTAAACACCGGGGAGCTGTTTTTT	CASSQVSLNTGELFF
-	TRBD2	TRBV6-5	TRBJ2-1	TGTGCCACCACCGGGCGGGAGGGCCGGTACAATGAGCAGTTCTTC	CATTGREGRYNEQFF
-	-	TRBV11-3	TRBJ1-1	TGTGCCAGCAGCTTCGGTGTAGCCGAAGCTTTCTTT	CASSFGVAEAFF
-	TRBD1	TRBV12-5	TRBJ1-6	TGTGCTAGTGGTTCGGACAGGGATTATAATTCACCCCTCCACTTT	CASGSDRDYNSPLHF
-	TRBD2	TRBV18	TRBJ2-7	TGTGCCAGCTCACCACCGAATCCTAGCGGGAGCTACGAGCAGTACTTC	CASSPPNPSGSYEQYF
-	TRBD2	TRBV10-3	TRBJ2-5	TGTGCCATCAGTGGAGGGACTAGCGGGGGACTCCGCCAAGAGACCCAGTACTTC	CAISGGTSGGLRQETQYF
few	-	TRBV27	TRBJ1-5	TGTGCCAGCAAACGGGGGGGGGTAGGTCAGCCCCAGCATTTT	CASKRGGVGQPQHF
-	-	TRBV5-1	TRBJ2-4	TGCGCCAGCAGCTTGTCCCAGGTCGGGCACATTCAGTACTTC	CASSLSQVGHIQYF
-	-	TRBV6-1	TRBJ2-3	TGTGCCAGCAGTGAAGCGACGGGTGGCACAGATACGCAGTATTTT	CASSEATGGTDTQYF
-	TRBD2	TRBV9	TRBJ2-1	TGTGCCAGCAGCGGATGGACTAGCGGGGCCAATGAGCAGTTCTTC	CASSGWTSGANEQFF
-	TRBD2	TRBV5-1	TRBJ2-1	TGCGCCAGCAGCCCGGAACTAGCGGGAGGGCTCTACAATGAGCAGTTCTTC	CASSPELAGGLYNEQFF
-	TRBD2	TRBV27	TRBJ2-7	TGTGCCAGCAGTTTATCGGCTAGCGGGAGGGCCGGCGAGCAGTACTTC	CASSLSASGRAGEQYF
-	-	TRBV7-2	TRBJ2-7	TGTGCCAGCAGCGAGGTTAGCAGTTCCTACGAGCAGTACTTC	CASSEVSSSYEQYF
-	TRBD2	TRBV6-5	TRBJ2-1	TGTGCCAGCAGCTCGGGACTAGCGGCGAGGGATGAGCAGTTCTTC	CASSSGLAARDEQFF
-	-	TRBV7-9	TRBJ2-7	TGTGCCAGCAGCCCCGGACTGTCCTACGAGCAGTACTTC	CASSPGLSYEQYF
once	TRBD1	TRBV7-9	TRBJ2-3	TGTGCCAGCAGCTTTCCCGGGACAGGGGTAACAGATACGCAGTATTTT	CASSFPGTGVTDTQYF
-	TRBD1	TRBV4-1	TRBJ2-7	TGCGCCAGCAGCCCTAAGACAGGGAACCACGAGCAGTACTTC	CASSPKTGNHEQYF
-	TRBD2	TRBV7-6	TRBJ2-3	TGTGCCAGCAGCTTAGGCGGGGGAGGAGATACGCAGTATTTT	CASSLGGGGDTQYF
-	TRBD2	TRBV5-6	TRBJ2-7	TGTGCCAGCAGCTTGGGACTAGCGGGGCCAGCCTACGAGCAGTACTTC	CASSLGLAGPAYEQYF
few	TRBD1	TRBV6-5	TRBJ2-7	TGTGCCAGCAGTTCCCCGGGACAGGGGTACTACGAGCAGTACTTC	CASSSPGQGYYEQYF